The clone carrying this T cell receptor (beta chain) was observed at least ten times. The antigen remains undetermined. This sample is part of a study of blood T cells in healthy people across ages. Overall study findings and caveats: Lack of knowledge of donor CMV status possibly confounded expanded clonotype changes.

The V end was cut by 4 bases, the J end by 0 bases, with 7 bases between. The germline gives CDR1 SGHDT, CDR2 YYEEEE. The CDR3 extends over 13 amino acids. A second about 6 to 12 cycle PCR used barcoded and J-beta primers. Each CDR3 protein is one row after TCRdb ran MiXCR on the 5' RACE reads. The table lists fewer than 900,000 distinct CDR3 sequences, roughly 41% of them singletons. The chain combines TRBV5-6 with TRBJ1-2; D remains ambiguous. This receptor was obtained from a woman aged 60-75 years in good health. Input material: blood. This chain's CDR3 is CASSAATNYGYTF. The DNA of the CDR3 is TGTGCCAGCAGCGCCGCAACTAACTATGGCTACACCTTC.